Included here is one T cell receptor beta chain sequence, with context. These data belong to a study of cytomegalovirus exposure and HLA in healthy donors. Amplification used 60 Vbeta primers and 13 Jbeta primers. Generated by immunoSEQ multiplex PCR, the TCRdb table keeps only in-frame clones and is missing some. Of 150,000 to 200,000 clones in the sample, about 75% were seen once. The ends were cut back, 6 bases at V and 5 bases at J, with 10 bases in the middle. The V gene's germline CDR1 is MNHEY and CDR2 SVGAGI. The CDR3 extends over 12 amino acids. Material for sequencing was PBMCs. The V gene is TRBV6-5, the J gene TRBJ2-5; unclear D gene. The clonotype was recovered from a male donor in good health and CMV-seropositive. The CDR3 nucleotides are TGTGCCAGCAGGCGAGGAGACGAGACCCAGTACTTC. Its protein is CASRRGDETQYF.